This T cell receptor beta chain was observed in a study of T cells in Graves' hyperthyroidism and ophthalmopathy. The V and J ends lost 1 base and 3 bases, in that order; junction bases with no gene match: 6. Germline CDR1 and CDR2: SQVTM and ANQGSEA. This CDR3 spans 14 amino acids. This clonotype has ten or more counts. From RNA transcripts, TCR beta CDR3 regions were amplified. First-round RT-PCR targeting the TCR CDR3 was performed with the HTBI primer set. TCRdb re-called the multiplex PCR reads with MiXCR, one entry per CDR3 protein. This sample has about 560,000 distinct CDR3 sequences, with around 45% found just once.

The chain joins TRBV29-1 to TRBJ2-7; 7 nucleotides agree with TRBD2. The sequence was obtained from a woman in her late teens or twenties with Graves' hyperthyroidism. The sample consisted of peripheral blood or thyroid tissue (not recorded which). DNA for the CDR3: TGCAGCGTTGAAGGGGGAGGGCCCGACTACGAGCAGTACTTC. This gives the protein CSVEGGGPDYEQYF.